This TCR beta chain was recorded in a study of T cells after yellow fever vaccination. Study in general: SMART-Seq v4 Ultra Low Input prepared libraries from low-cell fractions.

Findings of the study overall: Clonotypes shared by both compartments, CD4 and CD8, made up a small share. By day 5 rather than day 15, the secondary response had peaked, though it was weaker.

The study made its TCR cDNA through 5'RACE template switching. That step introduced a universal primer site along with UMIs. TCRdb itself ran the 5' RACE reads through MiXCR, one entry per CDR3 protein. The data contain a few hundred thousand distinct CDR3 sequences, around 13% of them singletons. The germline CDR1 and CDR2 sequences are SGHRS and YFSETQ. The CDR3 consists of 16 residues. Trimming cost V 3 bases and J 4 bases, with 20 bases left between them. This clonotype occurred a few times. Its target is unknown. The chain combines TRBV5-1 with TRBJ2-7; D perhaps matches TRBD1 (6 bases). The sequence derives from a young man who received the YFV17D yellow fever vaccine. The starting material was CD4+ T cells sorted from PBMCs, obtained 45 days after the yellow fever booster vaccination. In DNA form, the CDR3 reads TGCGCCAGCAGCTCCCCTGGGCAAAGTCAGGGGTACGAGCAGTACTTC. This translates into CASSSPGQSQGYEQYF.